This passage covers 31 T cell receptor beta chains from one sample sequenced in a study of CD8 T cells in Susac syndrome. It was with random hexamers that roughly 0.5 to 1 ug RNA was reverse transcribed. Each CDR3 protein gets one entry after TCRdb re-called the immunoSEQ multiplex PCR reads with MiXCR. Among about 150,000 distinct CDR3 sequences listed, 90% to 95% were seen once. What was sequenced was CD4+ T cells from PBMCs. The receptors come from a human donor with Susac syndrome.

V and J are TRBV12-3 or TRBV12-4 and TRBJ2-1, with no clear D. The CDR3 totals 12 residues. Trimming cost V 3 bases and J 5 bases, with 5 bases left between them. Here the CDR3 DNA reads TGTGCCAGCAGTTTCCCGGACAATGAGCAGTTCTTC. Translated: CASSFPDNEQFF.

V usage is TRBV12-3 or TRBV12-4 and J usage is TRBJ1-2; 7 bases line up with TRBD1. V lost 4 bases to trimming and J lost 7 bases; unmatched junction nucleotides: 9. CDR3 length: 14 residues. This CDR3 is CASSSGDRMGGYTF. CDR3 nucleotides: TGTGCCAGCAGTTCCGGGGACAGAATGGGTGGCTACACCTTC.

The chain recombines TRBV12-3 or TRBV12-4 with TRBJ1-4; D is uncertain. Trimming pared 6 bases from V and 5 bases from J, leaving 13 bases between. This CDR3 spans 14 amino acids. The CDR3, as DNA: TGTGCCAGCAGGTACGGACGGCTGAATGAAAAACTGTTTTTT. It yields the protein CASRYGRLNEKLFF.

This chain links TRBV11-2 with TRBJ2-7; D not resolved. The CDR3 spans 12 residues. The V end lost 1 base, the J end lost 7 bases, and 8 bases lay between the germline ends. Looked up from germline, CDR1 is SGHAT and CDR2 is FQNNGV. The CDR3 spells CASSLAASEQYF. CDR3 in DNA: TGTGCCAGCAGCTTAGCAGCATCTGAGCAGTACTTC.

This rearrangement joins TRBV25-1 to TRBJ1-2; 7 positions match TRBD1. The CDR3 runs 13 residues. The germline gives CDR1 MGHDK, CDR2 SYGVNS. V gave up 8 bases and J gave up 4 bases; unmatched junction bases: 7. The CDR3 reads CASGSGGSYGYTF. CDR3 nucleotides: TGTGCCAGCGGATCAGGGGGTAGCTATGGCTACACCTTC.

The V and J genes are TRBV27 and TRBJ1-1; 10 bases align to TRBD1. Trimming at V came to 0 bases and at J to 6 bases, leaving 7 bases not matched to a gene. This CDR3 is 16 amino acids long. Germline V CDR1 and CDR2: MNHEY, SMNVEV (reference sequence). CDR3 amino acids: CASSLSMGQGRPEAFF. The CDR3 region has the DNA TGTGCCAGCAGTTTATCGATGGGACAGGGGCGCCCTGAAGCTTTCTTT.

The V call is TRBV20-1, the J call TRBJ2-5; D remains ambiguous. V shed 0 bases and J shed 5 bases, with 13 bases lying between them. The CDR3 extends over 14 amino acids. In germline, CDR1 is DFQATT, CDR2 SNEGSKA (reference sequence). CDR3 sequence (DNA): TGCAGTGCTAGAGATCGGGCTAGATCGGAGACCCAGTACTTC. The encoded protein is CSARDRARSETQYF.

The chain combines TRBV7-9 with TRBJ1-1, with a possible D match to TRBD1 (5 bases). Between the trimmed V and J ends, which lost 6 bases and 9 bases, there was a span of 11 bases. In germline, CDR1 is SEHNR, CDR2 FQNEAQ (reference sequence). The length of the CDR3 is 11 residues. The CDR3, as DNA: TGTGCCAGCAGTTCGGAGGGGAAAGCTTTCTTT. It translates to CASSSEGKAFF. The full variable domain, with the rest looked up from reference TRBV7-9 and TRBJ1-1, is DTGVSQNPRHKITKRGQNVTFRCDPISEHNRLYWYRQTLGQGPEFLTYFQNEAQLEKSRLLSDRFSAERPKGSFSTLEIQRTEQGDSAMYLCASSSEGKAFFGQGTRLTVV.

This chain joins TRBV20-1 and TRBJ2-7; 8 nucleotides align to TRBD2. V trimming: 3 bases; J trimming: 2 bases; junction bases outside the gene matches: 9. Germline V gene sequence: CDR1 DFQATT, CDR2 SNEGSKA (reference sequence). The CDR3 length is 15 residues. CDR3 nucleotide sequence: TGCAGTGCTAGGGACGGGAGGGGGTTAACCTACGAGCAGTACTTC. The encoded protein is CSARDGRGLTYEQYF.

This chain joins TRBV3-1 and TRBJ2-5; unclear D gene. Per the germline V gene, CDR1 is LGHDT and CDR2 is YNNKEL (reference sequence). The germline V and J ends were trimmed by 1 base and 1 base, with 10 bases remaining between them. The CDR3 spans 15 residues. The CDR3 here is CASSQAGKPQETQYF. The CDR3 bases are TGTGCCAGCAGCCAAGCTGGAAAACCCCAAGAGACCCAGTACTTC.

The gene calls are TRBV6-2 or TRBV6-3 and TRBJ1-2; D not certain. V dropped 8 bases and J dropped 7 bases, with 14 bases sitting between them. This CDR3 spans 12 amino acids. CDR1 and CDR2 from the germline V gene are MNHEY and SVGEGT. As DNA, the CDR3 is TGTGCCAGCGCCACCACAATGGTTGGCTACACCTTC. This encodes CASATTMVGYTF.

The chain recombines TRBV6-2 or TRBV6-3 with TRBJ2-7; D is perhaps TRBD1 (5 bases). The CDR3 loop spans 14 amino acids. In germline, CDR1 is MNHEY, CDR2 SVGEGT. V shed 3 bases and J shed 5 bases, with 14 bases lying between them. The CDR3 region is CASSYSLLRDEQYF. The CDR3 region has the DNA TGTGCCAGCAGTTATTCTCTCCTCAGGGACGAGCAGTACTTC.

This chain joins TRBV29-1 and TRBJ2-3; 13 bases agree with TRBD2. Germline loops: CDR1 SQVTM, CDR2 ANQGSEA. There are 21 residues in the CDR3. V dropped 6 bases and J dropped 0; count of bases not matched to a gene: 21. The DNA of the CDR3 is TGCAGCGTGACGGGGGCCTACTTGGGGACTAGCGGGGCGTTAAGCACAGATACGCAGTATTTT. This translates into CSVTGAYLGTSGALSTDTQYF.

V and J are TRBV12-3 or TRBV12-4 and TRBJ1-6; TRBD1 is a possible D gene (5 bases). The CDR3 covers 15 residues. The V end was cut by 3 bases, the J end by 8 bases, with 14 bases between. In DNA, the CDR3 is TGTGCCAGCAGTTTCCGTCGGCAGGGAGATTCACCCCTCCACTTT. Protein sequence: CASSFRRQGDSPLHF.

CDR3 sequence: CASSLRGIYNEQFF. The CDR3 DNA reads as TGTGCCAGCAGCTTGCGAGGAATATACAATGAGCAGTTCTTC. The chain recombines TRBV5-7 with TRBJ2-1; D is unresolved. TRBV5-7 is given ORF status, its function remaining uncertain. V lost 1 base to trimming and J lost 4 bases, with 9 bases between them. This CDR3 contains 14 residues.

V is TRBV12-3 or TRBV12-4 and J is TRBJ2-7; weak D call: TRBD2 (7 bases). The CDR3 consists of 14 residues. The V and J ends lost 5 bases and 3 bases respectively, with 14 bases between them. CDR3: CASSPLGGVYEQYF. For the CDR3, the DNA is TGTGCCAGCAGTCCGTTAGGGGGGGTCTACGAGCAGTACTTC.

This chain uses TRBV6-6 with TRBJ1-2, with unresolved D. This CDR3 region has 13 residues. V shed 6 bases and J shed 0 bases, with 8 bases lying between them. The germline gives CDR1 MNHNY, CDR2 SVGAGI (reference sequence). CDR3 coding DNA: TGTGCCAGCAGCTATAGCACTAACTATGGCTACACCTTC. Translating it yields CASSYSTNYGYTF.

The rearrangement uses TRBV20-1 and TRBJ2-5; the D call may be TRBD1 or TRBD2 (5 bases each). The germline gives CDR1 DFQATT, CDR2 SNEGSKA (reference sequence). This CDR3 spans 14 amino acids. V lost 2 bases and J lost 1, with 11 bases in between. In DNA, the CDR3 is TGCAGTGCTAGATTTTGGGGGTCCCAAGAGACCCAGTACTTC. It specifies CSARFWGSQETQYF.

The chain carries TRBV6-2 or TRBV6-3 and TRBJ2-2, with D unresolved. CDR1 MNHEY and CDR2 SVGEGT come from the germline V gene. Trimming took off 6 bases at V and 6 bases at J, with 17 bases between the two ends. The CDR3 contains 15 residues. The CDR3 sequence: CASRPDASPPGELFF. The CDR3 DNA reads TGTGCCAGCAGACCCGACGCCTCGCCGCCCGGGGAGCTGTTTTTT.

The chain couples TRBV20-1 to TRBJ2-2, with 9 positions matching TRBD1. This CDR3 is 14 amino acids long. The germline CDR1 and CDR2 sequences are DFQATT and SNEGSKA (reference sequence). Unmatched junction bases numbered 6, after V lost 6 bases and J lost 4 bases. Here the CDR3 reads CSAGQGGGTGELFF. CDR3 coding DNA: TGCAGTGCGGGACAGGGTGGTGGCACCGGGGAGCTGTTTTTT.

The CDR3 is CASSLVPRYVETQYF. The CDR3 DNA reads as TGTGCCAGCAGCTTAGTCCCACGATACGTAGAGACCCAGTACTTC. This chain joins TRBV7-9 and TRBJ2-5, with D hard to call. V was shortened by 1 base and J by 4 bases, with 13 bases between the two germline ends. CDR3 length equals 15 residues. Looked up from germline, CDR1 is SEHNR and CDR2 is FQNEAQ (reference sequence).

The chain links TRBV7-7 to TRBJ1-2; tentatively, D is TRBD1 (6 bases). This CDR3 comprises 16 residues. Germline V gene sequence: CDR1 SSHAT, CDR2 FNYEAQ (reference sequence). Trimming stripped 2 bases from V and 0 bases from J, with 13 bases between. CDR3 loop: CASSLRRTATNYGYTF. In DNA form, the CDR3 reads TGTGCCAGCAGCTTAAGGAGGACAGCAACTAACTATGGCTACACCTTC.

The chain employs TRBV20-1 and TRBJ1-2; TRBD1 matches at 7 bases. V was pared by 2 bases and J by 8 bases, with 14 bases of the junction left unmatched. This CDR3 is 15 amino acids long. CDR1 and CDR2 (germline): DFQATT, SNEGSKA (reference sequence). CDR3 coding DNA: TGCAGTGCTAGACCATATACTCTCGACAGGGACGGCTACACCTTC. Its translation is CSARPYTLDRDGYTF.

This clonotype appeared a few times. CDR3 residues: CASSPGQNSPLHF. The DNA for the CDR3 is TGTGCCAGCAGCCCGGGACAAAATTCACCCCTCCACTTT. The chain employs TRBV11-2 and TRBJ1-6; the D gene is possibly TRBD1 (6 bases). Trimming stripped 5 bases from V and 7 bases from J, with 9 bases between. The CDR3 runs to 13 residues. CDR1 and CDR2 (germline): SGHAT, FQNNGV.

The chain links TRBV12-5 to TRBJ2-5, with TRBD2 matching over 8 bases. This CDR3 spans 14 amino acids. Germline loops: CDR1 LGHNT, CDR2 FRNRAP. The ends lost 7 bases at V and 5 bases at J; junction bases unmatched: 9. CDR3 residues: CASAIAGSSETQYF. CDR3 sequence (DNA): TGTGCTAGTGCCATAGCGGGGTCTTCTGAGACCCAGTACTTC. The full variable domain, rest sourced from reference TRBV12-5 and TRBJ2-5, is DARVTQTPRHKVTEMGQEVTMRCQPILGHNTVFWYRQTMMQGLELLAYFRNRAPLDDSGMPKDRFSAEMPDATLATLKIQPSEPRDSAVYFCASAIAGSSETQYFGPGTRLLVL.

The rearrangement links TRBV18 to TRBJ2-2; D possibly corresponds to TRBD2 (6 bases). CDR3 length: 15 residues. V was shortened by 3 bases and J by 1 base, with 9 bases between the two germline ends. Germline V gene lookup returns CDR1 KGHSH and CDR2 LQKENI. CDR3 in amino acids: CASSPQRVNTGELFF. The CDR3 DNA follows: TGTGCCAGCTCACCTCAGCGGGTGAACACCGGGGAGCTGTTTTTT.

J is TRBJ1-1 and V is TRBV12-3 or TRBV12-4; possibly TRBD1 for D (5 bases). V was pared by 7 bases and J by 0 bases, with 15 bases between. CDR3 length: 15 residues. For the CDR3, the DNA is TGTGCCAGCACCCCCATCAGGGTCCTGAACACTGAAGCTTTCTTT. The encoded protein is CASTPIRVLNTEAFF.

CDR3 region: CASSPLAGTNTEAFF. DNA for the CDR3: TGTGCCAGCTCACCACTAGCAGGGACGAACACTGAAGCTTTCTTT. J is TRBJ1-1 and V is TRBV18, with D maybe TRBD1 (5 bases). Germline V CDR1 and CDR2: KGHSH, LQKENI. This CDR3 spans 15 amino acids. Trimming took off 1 base at V and 1 base at J, with 10 bases between the two ends.

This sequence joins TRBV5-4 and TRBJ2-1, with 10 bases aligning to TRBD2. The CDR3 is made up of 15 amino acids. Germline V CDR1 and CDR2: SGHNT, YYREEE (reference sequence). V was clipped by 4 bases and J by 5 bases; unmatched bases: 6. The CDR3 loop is CASSPRTSGDNEQFF. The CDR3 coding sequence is TGTGCCAGCAGCCCGAGGACTAGCGGCGACAATGAGCAGTTCTTC.

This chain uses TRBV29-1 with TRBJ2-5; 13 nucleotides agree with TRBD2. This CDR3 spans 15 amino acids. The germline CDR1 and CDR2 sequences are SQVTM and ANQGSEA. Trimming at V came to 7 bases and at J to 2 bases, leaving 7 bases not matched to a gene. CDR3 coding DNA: TGCAGCGCCAGAAGGGGACTAGCGGGGCAAGAGACCCAGTACTTC. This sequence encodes CSARRGLAGQETQYF.

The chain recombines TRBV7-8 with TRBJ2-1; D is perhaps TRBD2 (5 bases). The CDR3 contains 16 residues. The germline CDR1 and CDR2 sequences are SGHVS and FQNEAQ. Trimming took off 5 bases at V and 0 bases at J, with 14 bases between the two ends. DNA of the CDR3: TGTGCCAGCAGCGTGCTCGGGAACCCCTCCTACAATGAGCAGTTCTTC. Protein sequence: CASSVLGNPSYNEQFF.